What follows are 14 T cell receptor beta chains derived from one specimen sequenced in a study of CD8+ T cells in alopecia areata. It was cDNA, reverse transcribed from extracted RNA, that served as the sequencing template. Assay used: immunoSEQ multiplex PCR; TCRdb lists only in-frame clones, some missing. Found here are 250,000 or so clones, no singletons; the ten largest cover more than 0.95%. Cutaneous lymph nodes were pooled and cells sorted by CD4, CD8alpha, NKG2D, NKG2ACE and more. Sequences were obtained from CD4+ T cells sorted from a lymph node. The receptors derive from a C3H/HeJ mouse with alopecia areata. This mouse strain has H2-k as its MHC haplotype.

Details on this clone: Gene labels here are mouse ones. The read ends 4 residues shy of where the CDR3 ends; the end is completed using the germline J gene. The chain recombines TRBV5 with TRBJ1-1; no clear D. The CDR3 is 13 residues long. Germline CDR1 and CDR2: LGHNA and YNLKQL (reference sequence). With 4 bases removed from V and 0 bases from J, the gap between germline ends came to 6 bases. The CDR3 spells CASSPPANTEVFF. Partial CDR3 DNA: TGTGCCAGCAGCCCCCCTGCAAACACA.

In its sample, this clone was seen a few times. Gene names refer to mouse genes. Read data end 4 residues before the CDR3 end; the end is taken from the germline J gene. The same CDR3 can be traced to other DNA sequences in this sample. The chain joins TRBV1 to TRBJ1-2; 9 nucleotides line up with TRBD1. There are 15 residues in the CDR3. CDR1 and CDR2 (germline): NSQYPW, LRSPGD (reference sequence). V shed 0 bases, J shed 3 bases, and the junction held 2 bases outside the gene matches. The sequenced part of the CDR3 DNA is TGCACCTGCAGTGCAGACACAGGGGGCGACTCC. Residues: CTCSADTGGDS. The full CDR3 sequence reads CTCSADTGGDSDYTF.

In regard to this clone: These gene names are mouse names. The sequenced part of the CDR3 DNA is TGTGCCAGCAGTATGACAGATTCCTATAATTCGCCC. Protein product: CASSMTDSYNSP. The entire CDR3 reads CASSMTDSYNSPLYF. This chain joins TRBV19 and TRBJ1-6, with D perhaps matching TRBD1 (5 bases). Coverage ceases 3 residues before the CDR3 finishes, and the germline J gene fills in the end. TRBJ1-6 is an open reading frame, and its role is uncertain. The CDR3 sequence is 15 residues long. Trimming took off 2 bases at V and 0 bases at J, with 6 bases between the two ends. In germline, CDR1 is FNHDT, CDR2 SITEND (reference sequence).

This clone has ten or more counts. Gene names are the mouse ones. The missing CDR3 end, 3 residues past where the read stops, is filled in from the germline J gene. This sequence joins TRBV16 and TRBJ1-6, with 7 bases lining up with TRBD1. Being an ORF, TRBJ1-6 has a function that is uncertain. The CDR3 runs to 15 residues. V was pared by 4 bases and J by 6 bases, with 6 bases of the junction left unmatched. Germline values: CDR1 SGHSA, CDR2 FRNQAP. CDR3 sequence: CASSSRQGCNSPLYF. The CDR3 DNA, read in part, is TGTGCAAGCAGCTCCCGACAGGGTTGTAATTCGCCC.

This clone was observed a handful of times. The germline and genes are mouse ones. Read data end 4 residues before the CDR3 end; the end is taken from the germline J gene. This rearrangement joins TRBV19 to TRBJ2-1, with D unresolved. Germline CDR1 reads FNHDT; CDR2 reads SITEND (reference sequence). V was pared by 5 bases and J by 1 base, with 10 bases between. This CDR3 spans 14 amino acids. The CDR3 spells CASRTRQNYAEQFF. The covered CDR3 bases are TGTGCCAGCAGAACTCGACAAAACTATGCT.

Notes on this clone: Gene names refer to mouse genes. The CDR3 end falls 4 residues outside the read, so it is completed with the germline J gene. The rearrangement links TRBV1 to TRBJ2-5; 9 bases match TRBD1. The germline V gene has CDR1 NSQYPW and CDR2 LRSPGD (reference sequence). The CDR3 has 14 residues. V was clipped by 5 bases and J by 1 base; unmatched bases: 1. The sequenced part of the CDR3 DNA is TGCACCTGCAGTCGGGACAGGGACCAAGAC. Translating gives CTCSRDRDQD. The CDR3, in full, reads CTCSRDRDQDTQYF.

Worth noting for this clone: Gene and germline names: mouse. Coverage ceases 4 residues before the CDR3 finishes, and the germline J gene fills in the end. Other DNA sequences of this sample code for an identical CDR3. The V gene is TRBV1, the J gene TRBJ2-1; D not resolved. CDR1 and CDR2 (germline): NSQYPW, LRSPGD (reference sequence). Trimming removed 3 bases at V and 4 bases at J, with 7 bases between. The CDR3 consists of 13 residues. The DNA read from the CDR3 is TGCACCTGCAGTGCGGTCAATTATGCT. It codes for CTCSAVNYA. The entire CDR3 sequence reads CTCSAVNYAEQFF.

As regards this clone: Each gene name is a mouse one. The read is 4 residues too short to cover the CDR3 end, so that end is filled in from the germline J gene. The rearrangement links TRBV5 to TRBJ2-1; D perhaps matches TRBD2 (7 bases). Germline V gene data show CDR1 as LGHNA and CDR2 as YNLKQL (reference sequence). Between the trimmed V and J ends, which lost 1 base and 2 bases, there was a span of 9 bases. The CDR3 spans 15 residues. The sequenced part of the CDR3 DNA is TGTGCCAGCAGCCAAGGGGGGGCCGACTATGCT. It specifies CASSQGGADYA. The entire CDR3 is CASSQGGADYAEQFF.

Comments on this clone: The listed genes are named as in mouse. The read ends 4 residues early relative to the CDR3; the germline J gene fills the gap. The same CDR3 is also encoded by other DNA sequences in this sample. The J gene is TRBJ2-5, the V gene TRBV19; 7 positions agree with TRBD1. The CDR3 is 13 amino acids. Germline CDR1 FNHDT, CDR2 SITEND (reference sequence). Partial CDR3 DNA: TGTGCCAGCAGTATAGGGACAGGAGAC. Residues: CASSIGTGD. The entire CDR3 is CASSIGTGDTQYF.

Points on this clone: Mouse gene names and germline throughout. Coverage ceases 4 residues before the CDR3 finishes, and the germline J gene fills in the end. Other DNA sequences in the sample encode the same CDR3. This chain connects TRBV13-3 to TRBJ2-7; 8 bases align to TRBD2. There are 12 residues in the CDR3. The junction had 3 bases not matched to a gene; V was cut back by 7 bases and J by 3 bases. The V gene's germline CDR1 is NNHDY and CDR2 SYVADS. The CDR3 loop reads CASSDWVYEQYF. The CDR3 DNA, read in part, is TGTGCCAGCTCGGACTGGGTCTAT.

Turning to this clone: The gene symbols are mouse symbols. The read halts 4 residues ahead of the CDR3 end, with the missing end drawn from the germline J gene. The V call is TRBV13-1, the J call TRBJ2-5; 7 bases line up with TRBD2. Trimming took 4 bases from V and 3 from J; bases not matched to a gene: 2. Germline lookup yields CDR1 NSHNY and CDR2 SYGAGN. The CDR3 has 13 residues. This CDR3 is CASSLGLQDTQYF. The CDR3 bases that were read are TGTGCCAGCAGTCTGGGACTGCAAGAC.

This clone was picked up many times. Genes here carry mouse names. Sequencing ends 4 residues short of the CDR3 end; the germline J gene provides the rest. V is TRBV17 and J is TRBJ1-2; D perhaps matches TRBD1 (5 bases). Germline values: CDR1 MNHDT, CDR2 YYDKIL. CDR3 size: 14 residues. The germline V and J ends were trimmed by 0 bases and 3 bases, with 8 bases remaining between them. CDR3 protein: CASSRDPRDSDYTF. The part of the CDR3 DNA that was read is TGTGCTAGCAGTAGAGATCCCAGGGACTCC.

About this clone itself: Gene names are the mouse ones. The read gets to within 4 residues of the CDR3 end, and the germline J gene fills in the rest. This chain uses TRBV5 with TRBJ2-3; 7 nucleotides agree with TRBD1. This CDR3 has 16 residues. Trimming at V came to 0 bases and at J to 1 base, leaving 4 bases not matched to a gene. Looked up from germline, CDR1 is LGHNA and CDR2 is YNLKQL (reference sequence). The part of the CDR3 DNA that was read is TGTGCCAGCAGCCAAGACAGGGGGAAGGGTGCAGAA. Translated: CASSQDRGKGAE. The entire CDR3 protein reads CASSQDRGKGAETLYF.

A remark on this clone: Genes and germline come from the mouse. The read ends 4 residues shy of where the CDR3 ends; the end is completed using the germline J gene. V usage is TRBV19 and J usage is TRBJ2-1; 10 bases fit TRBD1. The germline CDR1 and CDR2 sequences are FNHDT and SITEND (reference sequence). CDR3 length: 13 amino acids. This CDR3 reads CASSMDRGTEQFF. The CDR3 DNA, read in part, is TGTGCCAGCAGTATGGACAGGGGGACT.